This TCR beta chain emerged from a study of blood T cell repertoires in COVID-19. Only a few counts were recorded for this clone. The CDR3 has 14 residues. V dropped 4 bases and J dropped 6; count of bases not matched to a gene: 8. Germline-derived CDR1 and CDR2 are SGHRS and YFSETQ. In the source study's methods: Estimated nucleated cell counts came from reference gene primer amplification. The assay was immunoSEQ multiplex PCR, and TCRdb's table has in-frame clones only and misses some. V and J calls and clone size are given by that table; D and trimming were obtained from the DNA. The sample carries 250,000 to 350,000 clones, about 85% recorded once.

This clonotype originated in a human donor with COVID-19, enrolled during active disease. The donor label of this sample is uncertain. Sequencing was performed on peripheral blood. The chain employs TRBV5-1 and TRBJ2-3; 7 positions agree with TRBD1. In DNA, the CDR3 is TGCGCCAGCAGCCGGGACAGCGGCGGCGATACGCAGTATTTT. Amino acids: CASSRDSGGDTQYF.